This T cell receptor beta chain was recovered during a study of blood T cell repertoires in COVID-19. The CDR3 is 15 residues long. V was shortened by 5 bases and J by 5 bases, with 18 bases between the two germline ends. CDR1 and CDR2 from the germline V gene are SEHNR and FQNEAQ (reference sequence). Only in-frame clones appear in the TCRdb table, and some are missing; sequencing was by immunoSEQ multiplex PCR. The sample carries approximately 240,000 clones, about 86% recorded once. The TCR sequence derives from a woman aged 35 to 49 with acute COVID-19. The specimen was PBMCs or T cells enriched from blood (not recorded which). This chain links TRBV7-9 with TRBJ1-1; tentative D call: TRBD1 (5 bases). Here the CDR3 reads CASSPIQGSATEAFF. CDR3 coding DNA: TGTGCCAGCAGCCCCATCCAGGGTAGTGCGACTGAAGCTTTCTTT.